The 21 T cell receptor beta chains given below trace back to one sample, sequenced in a study of cytomegalovirus exposure and HLA in healthy donors. Primers: 60 Vbeta forward and 13 Jbeta reverse. Sequenced by immunoSEQ multiplex PCR; TCRdb stores in-frame clones only, minus some. The top ten hold about 2.2% of the sample, which has under 300,000 clones, around 66% seen once. Sequenced input: PBMCs. These receptors were collected from a female donor in good health and CMV-seronegative.

J is TRBJ2-1 and V is TRBV2, with TRBD2 as a possible D gene (6 bases). Germline CDR1 SNHLY, CDR2 FYNNEI. The CDR3 extends over 15 amino acids. Between the trimmed V and J ends, which lost 3 bases and 6 bases, there was a span of 15 bases. The chain's CDR3 is CASSETGGGINEQFF. CDR3 bases: TGTGCCAGCAGTGAGACTGGCGGAGGGATCAATGAGCAGTTCTTC. The full variable domain, completed using reference TRBV2 and TRBJ2-1, is EPEVTQTPSHQVTQMGQEVILRCVPISNHLYFYWYRQILGQKVEFLVSFYNNEISEKSEIFDDQFSVERPDGSNFTLKIRSTKLEDSAMYFCASSETGGGINEQFFGPGTRLTVL.

The chain has TRBV9 and TRBJ2-3; D not resolved. The germline V gene encodes CDR1 SGDLS and CDR2 YYNGEE. V was clipped by 6 bases and J by 5 bases, with 13 bases between them. CDR3 size: 13 residues. The CDR3 coding sequence is TGTGCCAGCACGTTAGAGGAAGGAGATACGCAGTATTTT. Amino acids: CASTLEEGDTQYF.

V gene TRBV7-2 combines with J gene TRBJ2-2, with 11 bases lining up with TRBD2. Germline V gives CDR1 SGHTA, CDR2 FQGNSA. V gave up 2 bases and J gave up 0 bases; unmatched junction bases: 2. The CDR3 contains 17 residues. The CDR3 region has the DNA TGTGCCAGCAGCTTAATGACTAGCGGGACGAACACCGGGGAGCTGTTTTTT. It specifies CASSLMTSGTNTGELFF.

The chain uses TRBV6-5 and TRBJ2-3; 9 bases agree with TRBD1. In germline, CDR1 is MNHEY, CDR2 SVGAGI. J was trimmed by 0 bases and V by 6 bases; bases with no gene match: 4. This CDR3 comprises 15 residues. CDR3 sequence (DNA): TGTGCCAGCAGCCGCGGGACAGGGAGCACAGATACGCAGTATTTT. Translated, it gives CASSRGTGSTDTQYF.

The chain joins TRBV9 to TRBJ2-2; possible D gene TRBD2, 5 bases. V dropped 0 bases and J dropped 5 bases, with 11 bases sitting between them. The CDR3 length is 15 residues. CDR1 SGDLS and CDR2 YYNGEE come from the germline V gene. CDR3 nucleotide sequence: TGTGCCAGCAGCGTAGATCCAGCGGCTACCGGGGAGCTGTTTTTT. It is translated as CASSVDPAATGELFF.

The chain employs TRBV5-4 and TRBJ2-1; D gene uncertain. From germline, CDR1 is SGHNT and CDR2 YYREEE (reference sequence). Trimming shortened V by 1 base and J by 0 bases, and 5 bases separated the two germline ends. This CDR3 contains 14 residues. The CDR3 sequence: CASSLTASYNEQFF. CDR3 coding DNA: TGTGCCAGCAGCTTGACTGCCTCCTACAATGAGCAGTTCTTC.

The chain is built from TRBV5-6 and TRBJ1-1; D not resolved. The CDR3 is made up of 13 amino acids. Trimming left V 0 bases short and J 7 bases short, with 10 bases between. Germline values: CDR1 SGHDT, CDR2 YYEEEE. The CDR3 coding sequence is TGTGCCAGCAGCTTGGGGTTCTCCTATGAAGCTTTCTTT. It specifies CASSLGFSYEAFF. Full variable domain (missing parts from reference TRBV5-6 and TRBJ1-1): DAGVTQSPTHLIKTRGQQVTLRCSPKSGHDTVSWYQQALGQGPQFIFQYYEEEERQRGNFPDRFSGHQFPNYSSELNVNALLLGDSALYLCASSLGFSYEAFFGQGTRLTVV.

The V gene is TRBV29-1, the J gene TRBJ1-1; D remains unclear. The CDR3 consists of 13 residues. The germline V gene has CDR1 SQVTM and CDR2 ANQGSEA. V gave up 6 bases and J gave up 3 bases, with 14 bases separating them. CDR3 coding DNA: TGCAGCGTACAAAGAGGTCGGGACACTGAAGCTTTCTTT. Its translation is CSVQRGRDTEAFF.

This chain connects TRBV11-3 to TRBJ2-7; 10 bases align to TRBD2. The germline V gene has CDR1 SGHNT and CDR2 YENEEA. This CDR3 spans 15 amino acids. V shed 1 base, J shed 5 bases, and the junction held 5 bases outside the gene matches. The DNA for the CDR3 is TGTGCCAGCAGCTTAGTTGCTAGCGGGAGCCACGAGCAGTACTTC. It codes for CASSLVASGSHEQYF.

In nucleotides, the CDR3 is TGTGCCAGCAGTTTCAGACAGGTCTATTCACCCCTCCACTTT. It is translated as CASSFRQVYSPLHF. The chain joins TRBV7-2 to TRBJ1-6; TRBD1 is a possible D gene (6 bases). This CDR3 spans 14 amino acids. The V gene's germline CDR1 is SGHTA and CDR2 FQGNSA. The V end was cut by 6 bases, the J end by 8 bases, with 14 bases between.

This clone was detected only a few times. CDR3 sequence (DNA): TGTGCCAGCAGTTTACGGACAGGGATAGGCTACGAGCAGTACTTC. Translated: CASSLRTGIGYEQYF. This rearrangement joins TRBV28 to TRBJ2-7; 8 positions agree with TRBD1. The junction had 6 bases not matched to a gene; V was cut back by 2 bases and J by 3 bases. The CDR3 is 15 residues long. Per germline, CDR1 MDHEN and CDR2 SYDVKM.

The chain has TRBV5-4 and TRBJ2-7, with a tentative D call TRBD1 (6 bases). V lost 4 bases and J 5 bases, leaving 16 bases between the germline ends. Germline CDR1 is SGHNT and CDR2 is YYREEE (reference sequence). The CDR3 sequence is 14 residues long. CDR3 in amino acids: CASSPRAGAHEQYF. The CDR3 bases are TGTGCCAGCAGCCCGCGGGCAGGGGCTCACGAGCAGTACTTC.

This clone showed up just a few times. The chain joins TRBV10-2 to TRBJ2-7; TRBD2 matches at 9 bases. CDR3 length: 15 amino acids. The V gene end was trimmed by 4 bases and the J gene end by 3 bases; junction bases not matched to a gene: 7. CDR1 is WSHSY, CDR2 SAAADI, per germline. The CDR3 is CASSGSGLAIYEQYF. For the CDR3, the DNA is TGCGCCAGCAGTGGCTCCGGACTAGCGATCTACGAGCAGTACTTC.

The chain is built from TRBV10-2 and TRBJ2-7; TRBD2 matches 9 bases. The V gene end was trimmed by 6 bases and the J gene end by 3 bases; junction bases not matched to a gene: 12. This CDR3 has 16 amino acids. Germline CDR1 is WSHSY and CDR2 is SAAADI. Written as DNA, the CDR3 is TGCGCCAGCAGGCCCGGGGATTCTAGCGGGAACTACGAGCAGTACTTC. Its protein is CASRPGDSSGNYEQYF.

The rearrangement joins TRBV11-3 to TRBJ2-2; D is perhaps TRBD1 (5 bases). CDR1 is SGHNT and CDR2 is YENEEA in the germline V gene. The ends were cut back, 0 bases at V and 7 bases at J, with 18 bases in the middle. This CDR3 is 17 amino acids long. As DNA, the CDR3 is TGTGCCAGCAGCTTAGAGGAAATCGACAGCGTTCTCGGGGAGCTGTTTTTT. It translates to CASSLEEIDSVLGELFF.

V gene TRBV7-9 combines with J gene TRBJ2-1, with D tentatively TRBD1 (6 bases). Germline-derived CDR1 and CDR2 are SEHNR and FQNEAQ (reference sequence). This CDR3 has 16 amino acids. Trimming removed 5 bases at V and 3 bases at J, with 17 bases between. The CDR3 DNA reads as TGTGCCAGCAGCCGTGACAGGTCCTTACTCTACAATGAGCAGTTCTTC. Residues: CASSRDRSLLYNEQFF.

V usage is TRBV10-3 and J usage is TRBJ1-2; 7 bases line up with TRBD1. The CDR3 runs 16 residues. Trimming removed 6 bases from V and 1 base from J; junction bases left unmatched: 11. CDR1 is ENHRY and CDR2 is SYGVKD in the germline V gene. CDR3 bases: TGTGCCATCAGCGGGACAGCAGAAGAGATTAACTATGGCTACACCTTC. Translated: CAISGTAEEINYGYTF.

The chain is built from TRBV19 and TRBJ1-4; 7 nucleotides match TRBD1. The CDR3 loop spans 15 amino acids. After removal of 1 base from V and 4 bases from J, the junction contained 3 bases not matched to a gene. Germline assignment: CDR1 LNHDA and CDR2 SQIVND (reference sequence). The CDR3 DNA reads as TGTGCCAGTAGTATAGTCGGGACAGTTAATGAAAAACTGTTTTTT. This sequence encodes CASSIVGTVNEKLFF.

The chain carries TRBV25-1 and TRBJ1-1; D not certain. Trimming shortened V by 0 bases and J by 4 bases, and 12 bases separated the two germline ends. The CDR3 totals 15 residues. The germline V gene has CDR1 MGHDK and CDR2 SYGVNS. In DNA, the CDR3 is TGTGCCAGCAGTGAATACAAAAGCGGCGGCACTGAAGCTTTCTTT. Amino acid sequence: CASSEYKSGGTEAFF.

The chain has TRBV10-3 and TRBJ2-7, with 7 bases matching TRBD2. V dropped 3 bases and J dropped 2; count of bases not matched to a gene: 7. The germline CDR1 and CDR2 sequences are ENHRY and SYGVKD. There are 15 residues in the CDR3. This CDR3 reads CAISDPGGPAYEQYF. The CDR3 region has the DNA TGTGCCATCAGTGACCCGGGGGGTCCCGCCTACGAGCAGTACTTC.

The V gene is TRBV27, the J gene TRBJ1-2; perhaps TRBD1 as D (5 bases). CDR3 length: 14 amino acids. V was trimmed by 3 bases and J by 9 bases, leaving 17 bases between them. Per the germline V gene, CDR1 is MNHEY and CDR2 is SMNVEV (reference sequence). The CDR3 sequence is CASSFHRAGSSYTF. Here the CDR3 DNA reads TGTGCCAGCAGTTTCCACCGCGCAGGGTCAAGCTACACCTTC.